This is a list of T cell receptor beta chains from one sample in a study of tumor and adjacent non-tumor tissue in lung cancer. In TCRdb, the multiplex PCR reads were re-called with MiXCR into one record per CDR3 protein. The sample comprises about 120,000 distinct CDR3 sequences, 66% of which are singletons, and around 13% rests with the top ten. The sample taken for sequencing was lung tumor tissue. The receptors originated from a young man with non-small cell lung cancer. The CDR3 runs from the conserved cysteine through the conserved F or W. The D gene is left open where the match is weak. Clone size appears in some rows only: once, few, many, or a class for an expanded clone.

d_call: -
j_call: TRBJ2-1
clone_size: -
v_call: TRBV11-2
cdr3_aa: CASTSRGGNNEQFF
cdr3_nt: TGTGCCAGTACTTCCAGAGGGGGTAATAATGAGCAGTTCTTC

d_call: -
j_call: TRBJ2-4
clone_size: -
v_call: TRBV20-1
cdr3_aa: CSALLVGLAESSVAKNIHYF
cdr3_nt: TGCAGTGCTCTCCTTGTTGGTTTAGCGGAATCTTCCGTAGCCAAAAACATTCACTACTTC

d_call: -
j_call: TRBJ2-5
clone_size: few
v_call: TRBV5-1
cdr3_aa: CASSPGTTKETQYF
cdr3_nt: TGCGCCAGCAGCCCCGGGACGACCAAAGAGACCCAGTACTTC

d_call: -
j_call: TRBJ2-4
clone_size: many
v_call: TRBV20-1
cdr3_aa: CSAGTSSQNIQYF
cdr3_nt: TGCAGTGCCGGGACTTCCTCCCAAAACATTCAGTACTTC

d_call: TRBD2
j_call: TRBJ2-2
clone_size: many
v_call: TRBV10-3
cdr3_aa: CAITSGESYTGELFF
cdr3_nt: TGTGCCATCACCAGCGGGGAGTCGTACACCGGGGAGCTGTTTTTT

d_call: -
j_call: TRBJ2-1
clone_size: few
v_call: TRBV14
cdr3_aa: CASSQDGPRTNEQFF
cdr3_nt: TGTGCCAGCAGCCAAGACGGGCCCCGCACGAATGAGCAGTTCTTC

d_call: -
j_call: TRBJ1-3
clone_size: -
v_call: TRBV11-2
cdr3_aa: CANSQRGGSGNTIYF
cdr3_nt: TGTGCCAACAGCCAAAGAGGGGGTTCGGGGAACACCATATATTTT

d_call: -
j_call: TRBJ2-7
clone_size: -
v_call: TRBV20-1
cdr3_aa: CGARGEIESYEQYF
cdr3_nt: TGCGGTGCTAGAGGCGAAATAGAGTCCTACGAGCAGTACTTC

d_call: TRBD2
j_call: TRBJ2-1
clone_size: -
v_call: TRBV5-4
cdr3_aa: CARSLPAGGPSYNEQFF
cdr3_nt: TGTGCCAGGAGCTTGCCAGCGGGGGGGCCCTCCTACAATGAGCAGTTCTTC

d_call: TRBD1
j_call: TRBJ1-1
clone_size: -
v_call: TRBV10-3
cdr3_aa: CAISATGMDTEAFF
cdr3_nt: TGTGCCATCAGTGCGACAGGGATGGACACTGAAGCTTTCTTT

d_call: TRBD1
j_call: TRBJ1-2
clone_size: -
v_call: TRBV5-4
cdr3_aa: CASSNQLTGVYGYTF
cdr3_nt: TGTGCCAGCAGCAATCAGCTGACAGGGGTTTATGGCTACACCTTC

d_call: -
j_call: TRBJ2-5
clone_size: -
v_call: TRBV20-1
cdr3_aa: CSAPIGRLLKAWYF
cdr3_nt: TGCAGTGCTCCAATCGGTCGTCTCCTAAAGGCCTGGTACTTC

d_call: -
j_call: TRBJ2-7
clone_size: few
v_call: TRBV12-3/TRBV12-4
cdr3_aa: CASSLAPANSYEQYF
cdr3_nt: TGTGCCAGCAGTTTAGCCCCGGCCAACTCCTACGAGCAGTACTTC

d_call: TRBD2
j_call: TRBJ2-1
clone_size: -
v_call: TRBV10-1
cdr3_aa: CASSESRFTSGTKYNERFF
cdr3_nt: TGCGCCAGCAGTGAGTCGAGGTTTACTAGCGGAACTAAATACAATGAGCGGTTCTTC

d_call: -
j_call: TRBJ1-5
clone_size: -
v_call: TRBV4-2
cdr3_aa: CASSHVYSNQPQHF
cdr3_nt: TGTGCCAGCAGCCACGTGTATAGCAATCAGCCCCAGCATTTC

d_call: -
j_call: TRBJ1-3
clone_size: few
v_call: TRBV5-1
cdr3_aa: CASSLAGPSSGNTIYF
cdr3_nt: TGCGCCAGCAGCTTGGCGGGACCGAGCTCTGGAAACACCATATATTTT

d_call: -
j_call: TRBJ2-2
clone_size: once
v_call: TRBV20-1
cdr3_aa: CSASCQSTGELFF
cdr3_nt: TGCAGTGCTAGCTGTCAGTCGACCGGTGAGCTGTTTTTT

d_call: -
j_call: TRBJ2-1
clone_size: many
v_call: TRBV11-2
cdr3_aa: CASSLDSGWVSDEQFF
cdr3_nt: TGTGCCAGCAGCTTAGACAGTGGTTGGGTCAGCGATGAGCAGTTCTTC

d_call: -
j_call: TRBJ2-2
clone_size: many
v_call: TRBV20-1
cdr3_aa: CSAAGQSTGELFF
cdr3_nt: TGCAGTGCCGCGGGACAGTCGACCGGGGAGCTGTTTTTT

d_call: TRBD2
j_call: TRBJ2-2
clone_size: many
v_call: TRBV12-3/TRBV12-4
cdr3_aa: CASSGTSRNTGELFF
cdr3_nt: TGTGCCAGCAGTGGGACTAGCCGAAACACCGGGGAGCTGTTTTTT

d_call: TRBD2
j_call: TRBJ2-2
clone_size: -
v_call: TRBV12-5
cdr3_aa: CANGSGTSGFNGELLF
cdr3_nt: TGTGCTAATGGTTCCGGGACTAGCGGGTTCAACGGGGAGCTGCTTTTT

d_call: -
j_call: TRBJ2-2
clone_size: -
v_call: TRBV11-3
cdr3_aa: CASSYDAEELFF
cdr3_nt: TGTGCCAGCAGCTATGACGCCGAGGAGCTGTTTTTC

d_call: -
j_call: TRBJ2-5
clone_size: -
v_call: TRBV10-3
cdr3_aa: CAISVDRRGTQYF
cdr3_nt: TGTGCCATCAGCGTGGACAGAAGGGGGACCCAGTACTTC

d_call: -
j_call: TRBJ2-7
clone_size: -
v_call: TRBV11-2
cdr3_aa: CASSSDSDSYEQYF
cdr3_nt: TGTGCCAGCAGCTCGGACAGTGACTCCTACGAACAGTACTTC

d_call: -
j_call: TRBJ2-1
clone_size: many
v_call: TRBV24-1
cdr3_aa: CATSDAFNEQFF
cdr3_nt: TGTGCCACCAGTGATGCGTTCAATGAGCAGTTCTTC